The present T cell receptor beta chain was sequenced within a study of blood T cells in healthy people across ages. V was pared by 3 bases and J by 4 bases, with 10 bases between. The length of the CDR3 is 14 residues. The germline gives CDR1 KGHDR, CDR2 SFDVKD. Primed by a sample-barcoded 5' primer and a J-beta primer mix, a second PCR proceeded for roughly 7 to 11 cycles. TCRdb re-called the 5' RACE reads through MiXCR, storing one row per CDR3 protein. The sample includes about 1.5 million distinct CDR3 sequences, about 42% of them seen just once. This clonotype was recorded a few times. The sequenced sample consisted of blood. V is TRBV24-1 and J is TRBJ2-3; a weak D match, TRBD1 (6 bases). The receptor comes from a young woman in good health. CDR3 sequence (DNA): TGTGCCACCAGTGATACAGGGCTCGCAGATACGCAGTATTTT. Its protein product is CATSDTGLADTQYF.